This T cell receptor (beta chain) was identified during a study of T cell changes during pregnancy in multiple sclerosis. Profiling relied on immunoSEQ multiplex PCR, and the TCRdb table lists in-frame clones only, not all of them. This table holds around 37,000 clones, 80% to 95% found once. This clone was counted once. This sample comprised CD8+ T cells from peripheral blood mononuclear cells, obtained before pregnancy. The clonotype comes from a female donor with multiple sclerosis, enrolled in a pregnancy study.

The CDR3 reads CASSPLGQGREQYF. CDR3 bases: TGTGCCAGCAGCCCCTTGGGGCAGGGTCGGGAGCAGTACTTC. The rearrangement joins TRBV7-6 to TRBJ2-7, with D maybe TRBD1 (5 bases). Per the germline V gene, CDR1 is SGHVS and CDR2 is FNYEAQ. The CDR3 is 14 amino acids. Deletions cut 5 bases from V and 7 bases from J, with 18 bases between.